This T cell receptor beta chain is drawn from a study of technical replicates of blood from a few donors. Assay used: immunoSEQ multiplex PCR; TCRdb lists only in-frame clones, some missing. In the table there are roughly 62,000 clones, approximately 94% of which are singletons. The germline V gene encodes CDR1 SGHVS and CDR2 FNYEAQ. The CDR3 totals 14 residues. V lost 2 bases, J lost 3 bases, and 2 bases stayed unmatched. The rearrangement uses TRBV7-6 and TRBJ2-7; the match to TRBD2 covers 9 bases. Sequencing was performed on PBMCs. The sequence was collected from a human donor in good health. Some clones in this sample may be carry-over from other donors' samples. DNA of the CDR3: TGTGCCAGCAGCTTAAGCGGGGGGTACTACGAGCAGTACTTC. Encoded protein: CASSLSGGYYEQYF.